Reported below is one T cell receptor (beta chain). Its antigen is unknown. The ends were cut back, 1 base at V and 5 bases at J, with 12 bases in the middle. This CDR3 spans 14 amino acids. Germline V gene data show CDR1 as SGHTA and CDR2 as FQGNSA. The table came from immunoSEQ multiplex PCR; TCRdb's copy has only in-frame clones and leaves some out. The table records approximately 46,000 clones, around nine tenths of them present only once. Urothelial carcinoma in patients was locally advanced or metastatic. This entry belongs to a study of PD-L1 blockade in urothelial cancer. Across the study: Analyzed time points were 3 weeks (second dose) and 6 weeks after therapy began. Study-level points and caveats: Below-median pretreatment blood TCR clonality was a predictor of better survival.

The gene calls are TRBV7-2 and TRBJ2-7; D not certain. The specimen comprised PBMCs, sampled around atezolizumab (anti-PD-L1) treatment. This receptor was identified in a man aged 55-75 years with urothelial cancer. The CDR3 sequence: CASSLGGAMNEQYF. The CDR3 nucleotides read TGTGCCAGCAGCTTAGGCGGTGCGATGAACGAGCAGTACTTC. The variable domain in full, with the rest retrieved from reference TRBV7-2 and TRBJ2-7, is GAGVSQSPSNKVTEKGKDVELRCDPISGHTALYWYRQSLGQGLEFLIYFQGNSAPDKSGLPSDRFSAERTGGSVSTLTIQRTQQEDSAVYLCASSLGGAMNEQYFGPGTRLTVT.